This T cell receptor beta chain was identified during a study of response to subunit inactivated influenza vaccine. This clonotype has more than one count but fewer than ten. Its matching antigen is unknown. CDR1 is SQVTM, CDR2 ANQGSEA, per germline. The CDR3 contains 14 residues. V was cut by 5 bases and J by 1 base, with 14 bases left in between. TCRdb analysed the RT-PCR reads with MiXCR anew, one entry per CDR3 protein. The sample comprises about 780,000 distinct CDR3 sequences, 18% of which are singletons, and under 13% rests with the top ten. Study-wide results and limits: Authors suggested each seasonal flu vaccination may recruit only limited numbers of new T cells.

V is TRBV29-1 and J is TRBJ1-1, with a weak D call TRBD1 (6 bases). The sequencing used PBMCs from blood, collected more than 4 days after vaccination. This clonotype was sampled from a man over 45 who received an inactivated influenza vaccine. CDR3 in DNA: TGCAGCGTTCATACAGGGCCCAGGAACACTGAAGCTTTCTTT. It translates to CSVHTGPRNTEAFF.